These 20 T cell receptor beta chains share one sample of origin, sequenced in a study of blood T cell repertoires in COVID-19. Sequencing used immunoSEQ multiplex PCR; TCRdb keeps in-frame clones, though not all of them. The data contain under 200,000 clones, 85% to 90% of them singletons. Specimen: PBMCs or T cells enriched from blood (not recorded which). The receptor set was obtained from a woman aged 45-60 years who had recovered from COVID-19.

The CDR3 DNA sequence: TGTGCCAGTAGAGGCGACACCGCTAACTATGGCTACACCTTC. Translation: CASRGDTANYGYTF. The chain combines TRBV19 with TRBJ1-2; D unresolved. This CDR3 is 14 amino acids long. V gave up 6 bases and J gave up 0 bases, with 11 bases separating them. The germline CDR1 and CDR2 sequences are LNHDA and SQIVND (reference sequence).

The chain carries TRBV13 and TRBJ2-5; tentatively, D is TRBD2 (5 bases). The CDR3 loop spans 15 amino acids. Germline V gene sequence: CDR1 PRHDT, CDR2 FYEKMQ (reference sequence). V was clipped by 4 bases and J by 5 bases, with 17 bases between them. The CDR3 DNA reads TGTGCCAGCAGCTCCCGGACCTTTTCGGGGGAGACCCAGTACTTC. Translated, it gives CASSSRTFSGETQYF. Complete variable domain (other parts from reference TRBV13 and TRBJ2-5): AAGVIQSPRHLIKEKRETATLKCYPIPRHDTVYWYQQGPGQDPQFLISFYEKMQSDKGSIPDRFSAQQFSDYHSELNMSSLELGDSALYFCASSSRTFSGETQYFGPGTRLLVL.

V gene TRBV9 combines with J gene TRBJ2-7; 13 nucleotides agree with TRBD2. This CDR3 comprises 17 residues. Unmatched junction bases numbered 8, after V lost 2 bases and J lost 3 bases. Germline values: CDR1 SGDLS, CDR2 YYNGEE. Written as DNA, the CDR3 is TGTGCCAGCAGCGTGGGTACTAGCGGGGGGGCGCTCTACGAGCAGTACTTC. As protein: CASSVGTSGGALYEQYF.

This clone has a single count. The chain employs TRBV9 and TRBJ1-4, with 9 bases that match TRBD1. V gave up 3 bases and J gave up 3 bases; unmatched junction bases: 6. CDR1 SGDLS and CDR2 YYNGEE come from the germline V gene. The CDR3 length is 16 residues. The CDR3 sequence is CASSATGGLANEKLFF. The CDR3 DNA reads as TGTGCCAGCAGCGCGACAGGGGGACTGGCTAATGAAAAACTGTTTTTT.

In DNA form, the CDR3 reads TGTGCCAGCAGCTTAGGGACAGGGGGCCTAAGCACAGATACGCAGTATTTT. It encodes CASSLGTGGLSTDTQYF. This chain connects TRBV7-2 to TRBJ2-3; the match to TRBD1 covers 11 bases. Germline CDR1 and CDR2: SGHTA and FQGNSA. CDR3 length: 17 amino acids. V trimming: 1 base; J trimming: 0 bases; junction bases outside the gene matches: 3.

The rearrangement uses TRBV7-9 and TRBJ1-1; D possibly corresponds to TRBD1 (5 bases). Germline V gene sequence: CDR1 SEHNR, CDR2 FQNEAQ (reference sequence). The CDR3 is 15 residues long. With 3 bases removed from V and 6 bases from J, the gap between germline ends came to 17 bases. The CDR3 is CASSLQGGLAAEAFF. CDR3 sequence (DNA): TGTGCCAGCAGCTTGCAGGGCGGCCTGGCCGCTGAAGCTTTCTTT.

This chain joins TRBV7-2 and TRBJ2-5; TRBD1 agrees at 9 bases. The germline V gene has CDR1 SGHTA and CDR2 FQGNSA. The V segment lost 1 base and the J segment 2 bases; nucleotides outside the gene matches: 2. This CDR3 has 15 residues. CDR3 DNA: TGTGCCAGCAGCTTAGACAGGGGGCGACAAGAGACCCAGTACTTC. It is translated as CASSLDRGRQETQYF.

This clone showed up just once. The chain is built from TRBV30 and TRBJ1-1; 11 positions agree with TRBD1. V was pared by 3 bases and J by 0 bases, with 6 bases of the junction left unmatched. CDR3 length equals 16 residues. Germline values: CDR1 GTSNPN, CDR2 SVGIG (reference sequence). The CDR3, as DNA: TGTGCCTGGAGGCCTCGGACAGGGGGCATGAACACTGAAGCTTTCTTT. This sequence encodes CAWRPRTGGMNTEAFF.

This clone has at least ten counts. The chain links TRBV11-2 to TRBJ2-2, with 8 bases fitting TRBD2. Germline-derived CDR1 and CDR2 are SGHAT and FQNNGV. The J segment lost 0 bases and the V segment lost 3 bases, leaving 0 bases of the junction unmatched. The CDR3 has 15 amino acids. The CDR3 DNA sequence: TGTGCCAGCAGCTTGCGGGGGGCGAACACCGGGGAGCTGTTTTTT. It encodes CASSLRGANTGELFF.

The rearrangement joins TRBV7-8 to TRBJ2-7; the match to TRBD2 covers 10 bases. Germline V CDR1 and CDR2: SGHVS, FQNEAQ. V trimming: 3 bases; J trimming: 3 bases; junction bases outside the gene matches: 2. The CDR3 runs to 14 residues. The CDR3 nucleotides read TGTGCCAGCAGCTTCTGGACTAGCGGCTACGAGCAGTACTTC. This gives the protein CASSFWTSGYEQYF.

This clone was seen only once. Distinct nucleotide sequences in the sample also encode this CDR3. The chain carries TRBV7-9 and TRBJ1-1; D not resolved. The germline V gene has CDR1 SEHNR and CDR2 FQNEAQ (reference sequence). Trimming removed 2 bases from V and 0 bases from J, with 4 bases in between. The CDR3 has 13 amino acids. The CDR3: CASSLTVNTEAFF. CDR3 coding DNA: TGTGCCAGCAGCTTAACGGTGAACACTGAAGCTTTCTTT.

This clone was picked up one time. Here the CDR3 DNA reads TGTGCCGGCCAGCACTCGGTGGGGAGGGCAAGGAGCGGGACTGAAGCTTTCTTT. Translated: CAGQHSVGRARSGTEAFF. The chain has TRBV3-1 (or the pseudogene TRBV3-2) and TRBJ1-1; D gene unclear. The germline V gene has CDR1 LGHDT and CDR2 YNNKEL (reference sequence). Trimming stripped 11 bases from V and 5 bases from J, with 33 bases between. The CDR3 length is 18 residues.

The CDR3 sequence is CASSPWGPPPIQYF. CDR3 nucleotides: TGTGCCAGTAGTCCTTGGGGGCCACCGCCTATTCAGTACTTC. This rearrangement joins TRBV19 to TRBJ2-4; possible D gene TRBD1, 6 bases. Trimming removed 5 bases from V and 10 bases from J, with 18 bases in between. The CDR3 totals 14 residues. Germline CDR1 and CDR2: LNHDA and SQIVND (reference sequence).

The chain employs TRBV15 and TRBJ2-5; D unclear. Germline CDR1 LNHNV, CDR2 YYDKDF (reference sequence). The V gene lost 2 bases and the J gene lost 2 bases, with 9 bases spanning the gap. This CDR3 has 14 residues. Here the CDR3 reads CATSRSDKQETQYF. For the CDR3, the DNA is TGTGCCACCAGCAGATCCGACAAACAAGAGACCCAGTACTTC. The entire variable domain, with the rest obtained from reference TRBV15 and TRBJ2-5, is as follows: DAMVIQNPRYQVTQFGKPVTLSCSQTLNHNVMYWYQQKSSQAPKLLFHYYDKDFNNEADTPDNFQSRRPNTSFCFLDIRSPGLGDTAMYLCATSRSDKQETQYFGPGTRLLVL.

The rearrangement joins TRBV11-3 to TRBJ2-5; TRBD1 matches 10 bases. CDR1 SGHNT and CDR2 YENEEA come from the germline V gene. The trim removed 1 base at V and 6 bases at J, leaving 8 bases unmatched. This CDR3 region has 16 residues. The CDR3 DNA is TGTGCCAGCAGCTTAGGAGGAGGGACAGGGGTAAAGACCCAGTACTTC. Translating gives CASSLGGGTGVKTQYF.

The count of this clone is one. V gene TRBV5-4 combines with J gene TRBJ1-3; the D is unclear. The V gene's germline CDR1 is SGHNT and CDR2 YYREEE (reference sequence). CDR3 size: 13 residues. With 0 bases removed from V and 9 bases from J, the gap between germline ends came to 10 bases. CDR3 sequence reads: CASSLGSRSTIYF. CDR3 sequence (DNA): TGTGCCAGCAGCTTGGGCAGCCGGAGCACCATATATTTT. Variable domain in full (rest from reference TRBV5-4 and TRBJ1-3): ETGVTQSPTHLIKTRGQQVTLRCSSQSGHNTVSWYQQALGQGPQFIFQYYREEENGRGNFPPRFSGLQFPNYSSELNVNALELDDSALYLCASSLGSRSTIYFGEGSWLTVV.

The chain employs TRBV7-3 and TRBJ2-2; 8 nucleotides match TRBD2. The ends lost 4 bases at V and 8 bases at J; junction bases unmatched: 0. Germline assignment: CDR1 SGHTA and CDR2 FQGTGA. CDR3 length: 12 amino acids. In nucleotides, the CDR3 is TGTGCCAGCAGCTCTAGCGGGGGGGAGCTGTTTTTT. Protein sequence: CASSSSGGELFF. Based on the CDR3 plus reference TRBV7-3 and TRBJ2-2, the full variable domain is GAGVSQTPSNKVTEKGKYVELRCDPISGHTALYWYRQSLGQGPEFLIYFQGTGAADDSGLPNDRFFAVRPEGSVSTLKIQRTERGDSAVYLCASSSSGGELFFGEGSRLTVL.

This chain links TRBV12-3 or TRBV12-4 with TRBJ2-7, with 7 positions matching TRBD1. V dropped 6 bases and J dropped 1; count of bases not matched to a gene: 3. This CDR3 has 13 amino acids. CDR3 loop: CASRPGQSYEQYF. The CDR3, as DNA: TGTGCCAGCAGGCCGGGACAGTCCTACGAGCAGTACTTC.

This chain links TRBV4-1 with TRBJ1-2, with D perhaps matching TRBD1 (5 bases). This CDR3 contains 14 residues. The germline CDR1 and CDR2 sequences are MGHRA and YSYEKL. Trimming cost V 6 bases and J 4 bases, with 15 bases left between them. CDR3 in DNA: TGCGCCAGCAGGGCAGGGTTGGAGATCTATGGCTACACCTTC. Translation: CASRAGLEIYGYTF.

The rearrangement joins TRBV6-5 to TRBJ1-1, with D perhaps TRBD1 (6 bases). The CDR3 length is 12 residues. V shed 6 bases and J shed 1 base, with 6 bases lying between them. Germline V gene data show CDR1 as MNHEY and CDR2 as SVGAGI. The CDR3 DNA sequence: TGTGCCAGCAGGGGGGCGAACACTGAAGCTTTCTTT. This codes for CASRGANTEAFF.